This T cell receptor beta chain was sequenced during a study of blood T cell repertoires in COVID-19 (dated by TCRdb to 2020 to 2021). With respect to the entire study: Collaborator samples came from the United States, Italy and Spain and covered acute and convalescent phases of COVID-19. The prospective study material was composed of cDNA or gDNA derived from T cells, B-cell-depleted T cells, or PBMCs. Deeply sampled blood TCRbeta repertoires from subjects exposed to, actively infected with, or recovered from COVID-19 were included in the dataset. A freely available public database, intended as a resource for researchers studying the immune response to SARS-CoV-2, is where the repertoires were released. The samples were drawn from two sources: the first 160 participants of the ongoing ImmuneRACE study, and 1,254 subjects contributed by 6 global collaborators. Sample metadata almost always included a de-identified subject ID, COVID-19 status, age in years and sex. Where HLA class I and class II types were available, the types were taken from metadata supplied by the sample provider, not from assay-based typing.

Samples from volunteer blood donors who had recovered from COVID-19 were contributed by a second Seattle source. Each collaborating institution followed its own protocols to collect whole blood in K2EDTA tubes. For TCRbeta analysis, collaborator samples were shipped as frozen whole blood, as isolated PBMCs, or as DNA extracted from either sample type. TCRbeta CDR3 regions were amplified from genomic DNA by means of the immunoSEQ Assay, a bias-controlled multiplex PCR. The source study handled its data this way. Nucleated cell counts per sample were estimated from amplification of reference gene primers within the assay. To quantify the absolute abundance of each unique TCRbeta CDR3 rearrangement, sequence reads were collapsed and filtered. For each sample, productive Simpson clonality was calculated as the square root of Simpson's diversity index across productive rearrangements. This immuneACCESS table, as held by TCRdb, lists in-frame sequences with V and J called but not all clones. Of the missing ones, under half trace to an unresolved V gene in checked studies; the others have no known cause. The V and J calls and clone size are taken from that table; D and trimming were inferred from the DNA. This sample gives 250,000 to 300,000 clones in total; under 90% of them show up just once. The ten top clones hold approximately 0.94% of the sample.

This clone was recorded once. This receptor's antigen is unknown. Per-base qualities were not stored, and no clone one base away is much larger. Compared with germline, V lacks 5 bases and J lacks 7 bases; bases without a gene match: 13. Reading from cysteine to phenylalanine, the CDR3 counts 16 amino acids. Of all the DNA, just the CDR3 is kept, 48 bases in frame from base 1. The germline V gene encodes CDR1 SGHTA and CDR2 FQGNSA. The paper's findings and limits, for the study overall: Clinical and demographic metadata were provided uncurated, with the amount varying by source and participant.

The sequenced sample consisted of peripheral blood. This clonotype originated in a woman in her thirties or forties who had recovered from COVID-19. The rearrangement joined TRBV7-2 to TRBJ2-5; the junction holds 10 bases that match TRBD2. The DNA is TGTGCCAGCAGCATGCGGGGACTAGCGAGGGAGGGGACCCAGTACTTC. This gives the protein CASSMRGLAREGTQYF.